A selection of T cell receptor beta chains follows, all from one sample in a study of T cells and copy number aberrations in small-cell lung cancer. Using immunoSEQ multiplex PCR, the repertoire was profiled, and TCRdb retains in-frame clones only, with some absent. The data show under 7,000 clones, around 69% seen once. Input material: tumor tissue. The origin of the receptors is a man between 45 and 60 years old with small cell lung cancer. The CDR3 runs from the conserved cysteine through the conserved F or W. The D gene is left open where the match is weak. Clone sizes are given selectively: once, few, many, or a class where the clone is expanded.

cdr3_aa,cdr3_nt,j_call,d_call,clone_size,v_call
CASSSTGWTTEAFF,TGTGCCAGCAGCTCGACAGGGTGGACCACTGAAGCTTTCTTT,TRBJ1-1,TRBD1,few,TRBV7-3
CASSLRGAEGNTIYF,TGTGCCAGCAGCTTAAGGGGGGCGGAAGGAAACACCATATATTTT,TRBJ1-3,-,-,TRBV11-3
CASSLRQGPPSTDTQYF,TGTGCCAGCAGCCTTCGACAGGGACCCCCTAGCACAGATACGCAGTATTTT,TRBJ2-3,TRBD1,-,TRBV9
CASSLSATGYTF,TGTGCCAGCAGCCTATCGGCAACTGGCTACACCTTC,TRBJ1-2,-,once,TRBV5-6
CASSLFGRGNEQFF,TGTGCCAGCAGCTTATTCGGGAGAGGCAATGAGCAGTTCTTC,TRBJ2-1,-,once,TRBV7-2
CASTLDGRAKNIQYF,TGTGCCAGCACCTTGGACGGGAGAGCCAAAAACATTCAGTACTTC,TRBJ2-4,-,few,TRBV5-8
CASSVGWDVSGKETQYF,TGTGCCAGCAGCGTAGGGTGGGATGTTAGCGGAAAAGAGACCCAGTACTTC,TRBJ2-5,-,-,TRBV9
CASSLPTPSQETQYF,TGTGCCAGCAGCTTGCCAACACCTTCCCAAGAGACCCAGTACTTC,TRBJ2-5,-,-,TRBV5-4
CASSYETGNTEAFF,TGTGCCAGCAGTTACGAGACAGGGAACACTGAAGCTTTCTTT,TRBJ1-1,-,once,TRBV6-5
CASSHTGLSSYEQYF,TGTGCCAGCAGCCATACCGGTTTATCCTCCTACGAGCAGTACTTC,TRBJ2-7,-,-,TRBV14
CASTGGRGNQPQHF,TGTGCCAGCACAGGGGGTCGGGGCAATCAGCCCCAGCATTTT,TRBJ1-5,TRBD1,-,TRBV19
CASSWGGRNEKLFF,TGTGCCAGCAGCTGGGGGGGGCGTAATGAAAAACTGTTTTTT,TRBJ1-4,-,few,TRBV7-6
CAIRGPSTADSGNTIYF,TGTGCCATCCGAGGTCCGTCCACGGCCGACTCTGGAAACACCATATATTTT,TRBJ1-3,-,-,TRBV10-3
CASSNQGSGEQYF,TGTGCCAGCAGTAATCAGGGGTCGGGCGAGCAGTACTTC,TRBJ2-7,-,-,TRBV6-6
CASSVAMGGGNEQFF,TGTGCCAGCAGCGTAGCTATGGGAGGGGGTAATGAGCAGTTCTTC,TRBJ2-1,-,-,TRBV9
CASSKQGATNEKLFF,TGTGCCAGTAGTAAACAGGGTGCAACTAATGAAAAACTGTTTTTT,TRBJ1-4,-,-,TRBV19
CASSPPSGLGEQFF,TGTGCCAGCTCACCACCATCTGGGCTAGGTGAGCAGTTCTTC,TRBJ2-1,-,few,TRBV18
CASSDFANEKLFF,TGTGCCAGCAGTGATTTCGCAAATGAAAAACTGTTTTTT,TRBJ1-4,-,-,TRBV2
CAWSVGGRLYNEQFF,TGTGCCTGGAGTGTGGGCGGGAGACTTTACAATGAGCAGTTCTTC,TRBJ2-1,TRBD2,-,TRBV30
CASSYPLQGDAYEQYF,TGTGCCAGCAGTTACCCTTTACAGGGAGATGCCTACGAGCAGTACTTC,TRBJ2-7,-,-,TRBV6-6
CASSYSPRVTDTQYF,TGTGCCAGCAGTTACTCCCCGCGGGTCACAGATACGCAGTATTTT,TRBJ2-3,-,-,TRBV6-5
CASSFGQGGEKLFF,TGTGCCAGCAGCTTCGGACAGGGGGGTGAAAAACTGTTTTTT,TRBJ1-4,TRBD1,-,TRBV5-4
CASSLNPGPSDEQYF,TGTGCCAGCAGCTTAAATCCGGGGCCCTCCGACGAGCAGTACTTC,TRBJ2-7,-,-,TRBV7-3
CASQPGTGVTGELFF,TGTGCCAGCCAACCCGGGACAGGGGTGACCGGGGAGCTGTTTTTT,TRBJ2-2,TRBD1,-,TRBV6-5
CASSDAAGGREKLFF,TGTGCCAGCAGTGATGCGGCAGGGGGCAGGGAAAAACTGTTTTTT,TRBJ1-4,TRBD1,-,TRBV6-1
CASRSGLAGQETQYF,TGTGCCAGCAGGTCGGGCCTAGCGGGACAAGAGACCCAGTACTTC,TRBJ2-5,TRBD2,-,TRBV7-9
CASSLAGGGDYNEQFF,TGCGCCAGCAGCTTGGCCGGGGGTGGGGACTACAATGAGCAGTTCTTC,TRBJ2-1,-,-,TRBV5-1
CASSQDRGQPQHF,TGTGCCAGCAGCCAAGATCGTGGTCAGCCCCAGCATTTT,TRBJ1-5,-,-,TRBV14
CASSPDSNYGYTF,TGTGCCAGCTCACCTGACAGTAACTATGGCTACACCTTC,TRBJ1-2,-,-,TRBV18
CASSSDQRADTQYF,TGTGCCAGCAGCTCTGATCAGAGGGCAGATACGCAGTATTTT,TRBJ2-3,-,once,TRBV7-2
CASSSLAGSRETQYF,TGTGCCAGCAGTTCGTTAGCGGGCTCAAGAGAGACCCAGTACTTC,TRBJ2-5,TRBD2,-,TRBV7-9
CASSPRGGPSTDTQYF,TGTGCCAGCAGCCCAAGGGGGGGGCCCTCCACAGATACGCAGTATTTT,TRBJ2-3,-,-,TRBV7-8
CASSLEQGARSEQFF,TGCGCCAGCAGCCTGGAACAGGGGGCGCGGAGTGAGCAGTTCTTC,TRBJ2-1,TRBD1,large,TRBV5-1
CSVVPWTSGNYNEQFF,TGCAGCGTTGTCCCCTGGACTAGCGGGAACTACAATGAGCAGTTCTTC,TRBJ2-1,TRBD2,few,TRBV29-1
CASRRQGSLYEQYF,TGTGCCAGCAGACGACAGGGGTCCCTTTACGAGCAGTACTTC,TRBJ2-7,TRBD1,-,TRBV6-1
CASSSMRGTGELFF,TGCGCCAGCAGCTCCATGCGCGGCACCGGGGAGCTGTTTTTT,TRBJ2-2,-,-,TRBV5-1
CASSFQGMGTEAFF,TGTGCTAGCAGCTTTCAAGGGATGGGGACTGAAGCTTTCTTT,TRBJ1-1,-,few,TRBV7-7
CASSVATVGGASYEQYF,TGTGCCAGCAGCGTAGCTACGGTGGGGGGTGCGTCCTACGAGCAGTACTTC,TRBJ2-7,-,-,TRBV9
CASRPSGPETQYF,TGTGCCAGCAGACCTAGCGGTCCGGAGACCCAGTACTTC,TRBJ2-5,TRBD2,once,TRBV7-8
CASSLLKGDTQYF,TGTGCCAGCAGCCTCCTAAAAGGGGATACGCAGTATTTT,TRBJ2-3,-,few,TRBV6-5
CAIKTSGGNTGELFF,TGTGCCATCAAGACTAGCGGGGGCAACACCGGGGAGCTGTTTTTT,TRBJ2-2,TRBD2,-,TRBV10-3
CASSPTGGAGGYTF,TGTGCCAGCAGCCCGACAGGGGGCGCGGGTGGCTACACCTTC,TRBJ1-2,TRBD1,-,TRBV11-2
CASSPLAGGNEQYF,TGTGCCAGCAGCCCCCTAGCGGGAGGAAACGAGCAGTACTTC,TRBJ2-7,TRBD2,-,TRBV7-9
CASSPGGGRGTEAFF,TGTGCCAGCAGCCCCGGTGGAGGGAGGGGGACTGAAGCTTTCTTT,TRBJ1-1,-,-,TRBV5-4
CASSSGTSERVEQYF,TGTGCCAGCAGCTCGGGGACTAGCGAAAGGGTCGAGCAGTACTTC,TRBJ2-7,TRBD2,-,TRBV5-4
CASSLFTDYTQYF,TGTGCCAGCAGCTTATTCACGGACTATACGCAGTATTTT,TRBJ2-3,-,-,TRBV5-5
CASSPFSGETQYF,TGTGCCAGCAGCCCTTTTAGTGGAGAGACCCAGTACTTC,TRBJ2-5,-,-,TRBV14
CASSLAPQVGNTEAFF,TGTGCCAGCAGCTTGGCACCACAGGTGGGGAACACTGAAGCTTTCTTT,TRBJ1-1,-,-,TRBV5-6
CASSEATDAETQYF,TGTGCCAGCAGTGAAGCGACGGACGCAGAGACCCAGTACTTC,TRBJ2-5,-,once,TRBV2
CASSQEGTVLSSYNEQFF,TGTGCCAGCAGCCAAGAAGGGACGGTCCTGAGCTCCTACAATGAGCAGTTCTTC,TRBJ2-1,-,-,TRBV4-2
CASSADRERNQPQHF,TGTGCCAGCAGTGCTGACAGGGAACGGAATCAGCCCCAGCATTTT,TRBJ1-5,TRBD1,-,TRBV27
CSAGTIDEQFF,TGCAGTGCTGGGACGATTGATGAGCAGTTCTTC,TRBJ2-1,-,-,TRBV20-1
CASSLNPLYEQYF,TGTGCCAGCAGCTTAAACCCCCTCTACGAGCAGTACTTC,TRBJ2-7,-,-,TRBV7-3